What follows are 21 T cell receptor beta chains derived from one specimen sequenced in a study of regulatory T cells in long-lasting Graves disease. Time point reported: newly diagnosed GD, antithyroid drugs for less than 3 months. PBMCs provided the RNA from which the TCR library was made. TCR beta libraries were built with iRepertoire HTBI primers and Arm-PCR of CDR3 regions. One entry per CDR3 protein, called by TCRdb with MiXCR from the multiplex PCR reads. The sample has under 250,000 distinct CDR3 sequences; around 20% are singletons. The sequenced sample was peripheral blood mononuclear cells (PBMCs), obtained at new diagnosis, from a patient treated with antithyroid drugs. These TCRs come from a female donor with Graves disease.

This clonotype was recorded at least ten times. J is TRBJ2-5 and V is TRBV24-1, with TRBD2 matching over 8 bases. V lost 1 base and J lost 4; bases outside the gene matches: 10. CDR3 length: 17 residues. CDR1 KGHDR and CDR2 SFDVKD come from the germline V gene. CDR3 DNA sequence: TGTGCCACCAGTGATTTTTCCGGGGGGGCCCACCGAGAGACCCAGTACTTC. Translated: CATSDFSGGAHRETQYF.

The chain links TRBV20-1 to TRBJ1-3, with unresolved D. Trimming removed 5 bases at V and 0 bases at J, with 8 bases between. Germline assignment: CDR1 DFQATT and CDR2 SNEGSKA (reference sequence). This CDR3 has 13 residues. In nucleotides, the CDR3 is TGCAGTGCTTTAGAAACCTCTGGAAACACCATATATTTT. Translation: CSALETSGNTIYF.

Ten or more counts support this clonotype. The chain links TRBV5-4 to TRBJ1-5; possibly TRBD1 for D (6 bases). Trimming removed 2 bases at V and 1 base at J, with 10 bases between. This CDR3 spans 15 amino acids. CDR1 is SGHNT, CDR2 YYREEE, per germline (reference sequence). This chain's CDR3 is CASSLGGTSNQPQHF. The CDR3 region has the DNA TGTGCCAGCAGCTTAGGGGGGACCAGCAATCAGCCCCAGCATTTT.

About this clonotype: A far larger clone is a single base away, which makes a read error likely. The final CDR3 position lacks the conserved phenylalanine or tryptophan, pointing to a likely read error. The chain uses TRBV7-2 and TRBJ1-2; 7 nucleotides agree with TRBD1. The ends lost 8 bases at V and 8 bases at J; junction bases unmatched: 8. CDR3 length: 12 residues. The germline gives CDR1 SGHTA, CDR2 FQGNSA. CDR3 bases: TGTGCCAGCTCACCGGGGACAGAAGGCTACACCTCC. Its translation: CASSPGTEGYTS.

This clonotype was seen ten or more times. The chain carries TRBV7-2 and TRBJ2-2; 9 bases fit TRBD2. The germline V gene has CDR1 SGHTA and CDR2 FQGNSA. There are 17 residues in the CDR3. V shed 7 bases, J shed 0 bases, and the junction held 9 bases outside the gene matches. The CDR3 here is CASTSGGGASNTGELFF. The CDR3 region has the DNA TGTGCCAGCACCAGTGGCGGGGGGGCTTCGAACACCGGGGAGCTGTTTTTT.

The chain links TRBV7-2 to TRBJ2-7; 14 bases fit TRBD2. There are 16 residues in the CDR3. Germline V gene lookup returns CDR1 SGHTA and CDR2 FQGNSA. Trimming removed 2 bases from V and 4 bases from J; junction bases left unmatched: 4. The CDR3 loop reads CASSLPRLAGGYEQYF. The CDR3 coding sequence is TGTGCCAGCAGCTTACCCCGACTAGCGGGAGGGTACGAGCAGTACTTC. Filled out from reference TRBV7-2 and TRBJ2-7, the complete variable domain reads GAGVSQSPSNKVTEKGKDVELRCDPISGHTALYWYRQSLGQGLEFLIYFQGNSAPDKSGLPSDRFSAERTGGSVSTLTIQRTQQEDSAVYLCASSLPRLAGGYEQYFGPGTRLTVT.

This clonotype was detected ten times or more. The chain links TRBV19 to TRBJ2-1; 12 nucleotides match TRBD1. V gave up 5 bases and J gave up 9 bases; unmatched junction bases: 5. This CDR3 has 14 amino acids. Germline loops: CDR1 LNHDA, CDR2 SQIVND (reference sequence). The chain's CDR3 is CASSGGTGGIEQFF. The CDR3 DNA sequence: TGTGCCAGTAGTGGTGGGACAGGGGGCATTGAGCAGTTCTTC.

This clonotype has only a few counts. This probably arose from a read error, given a far larger clone one base away. The V and J genes are TRBV7-9 and TRBJ2-3, with D possibly matching TRBD2 (7 bases). Germline V lookup: CDR1 SEHNR, CDR2 FQNEAQ (reference sequence). The CDR3 has 15 amino acids. V dropped 5 bases and J dropped 5 bases, with 17 bases sitting between them. CDR3 in DNA: TGTGCCAGCAGCCCCCAATTAGGGGGGGTAGATACGCAGTATTTT. As protein: CASSPQLGGVDTQYF.

The genes are TRBV20-1 and TRBJ1-6, with D perhaps TRBD1 (5 bases). CDR1 DFQATT and CDR2 SNEGSKA come from the germline V gene (reference sequence). This CDR3 contains 15 residues. V was trimmed by 0 bases and J by 14 bases, leaving 20 bases between them. CDR3 DNA: TGCAGTGCTAGAGAAACTGGCAGGGCCTCTGTATCCCTCCACTTT. Protein product: CSARETGRASVSLHF.

At least ten counts were recorded for this clonotype. The rearrangement uses TRBV4-2 and TRBJ2-1; D is unclear. V was clipped by 2 bases and J by 4 bases, with 15 bases between them. CDR1 and CDR2 from the germline V gene are LGHNA and YNFKEQ. This CDR3 is 16 amino acids long. This CDR3 reads CASSQNEAAEYNEQFF. The DNA for the CDR3 is TGTGCCAGCAGCCAAAATGAGGCGGCGGAGTACAATGAGCAGTTCTTC.

This clonotype was counted ten times or more. The CDR3 DNA reads TGCGCCAGCAGCCGCGGACAGGGGGCTCATGGCTACACCTTC. Translating it yields CASSRGQGAHGYTF. The J gene is TRBJ1-2, the V gene TRBV4-1, with 11 bases aligning to TRBD1. CDR3 length equals 14 residues. Germline CDR1 MGHRA, CDR2 YSYEKL. V lost 4 bases to trimming and J lost 6 bases; unmatched junction nucleotides: 4.

This clonotype was seen many times. The gene calls are TRBV7-3 and TRBJ2-3; D remains ambiguous. The CDR3 has 13 residues. Trimming took 5 bases from V and 6 from J, leaving 12 bases between them. Per germline, CDR1 SGHTA and CDR2 FQGTGA. The CDR3 here is CASSPGAGDTQYF. The DNA for the CDR3 is TGTGCCAGCAGCCCAGGCGCTGGGGATACGCAGTATTTT.

Notes on this clonotype: This may stem from a read error, because a much larger clone lies one nucleotide away. The genes are TRBV29-1 and TRBJ1-1; no firm D call. Germline V gene sequence: CDR1 SQVTM, CDR2 ANQGSEA. The germline V and J ends were trimmed by 0 bases and 3 bases, with 8 bases remaining between them. The CDR3 is 13 amino acids. CDR3 bases: TGCAGCGTTGAAGAATGGTTGTACACTGAAGCTTTCTTT. It codes for CSVEEWLYTEAFF.

V is TRBV5-1 and J is TRBJ1-1; D is unresolved. Germline values: CDR1 SGHRS, CDR2 YFSETQ. The CDR3 sequence is 14 residues long. The V end was cut by 0 bases, the J end by 1 base, with 7 bases between. For the CDR3, the DNA is TGCGCCAGCAGCTTGGCCAGCGGGAACACTGAAGCTTTCTTT. This gives the protein CASSLASGNTEAFF.

This sequence joins TRBV6-9 and TRBJ1-5; D gene uncertain. Per germline, CDR1 MNHGY and CDR2 SVAAGI. Trimming took 3 bases from V and 5 from J, leaving 14 bases between them. The length of the CDR3 is 15 residues. This CDR3 reads CASSYSLVGDQPQHF. As DNA, the CDR3 is TGTGCCAGCAGTTACTCCCTGGTCGGGGATCAGCCCCAGCATTTT.

Points on this clonotype: A single base separates this from a much larger clone, so it may be a read error. V gene TRBV5-1 combines with J gene TRBJ1-1; tentative D call: TRBD1 (6 bases). Germline loops: CDR1 SGHRS, CDR2 YFSETQ. CDR3 size: 16 residues. Deletions cut 0 bases from V and 2 bases from J, with 14 bases between. The CDR3 coding sequence is TGCGCCAGCAGCTTGGGTCGGGGGCGCGAAAACACTGAAGCTTTCTTT. This sequence encodes CASSLGRGRENTEAFF. Full variable domain (missing parts from reference TRBV5-1 and TRBJ1-1): KAGVTQTPRYLIKTRGQQVTLSCSPISGHRSVSWYQQTPGQGLQFLFEYFSETQRNKGNFPGRFSGRQFSNSRSEMNVSTLELGDSALYLCASSLGRGRENTEAFFGQGTRLTVV.

This clonotype was observed a single time. This may come from a read error, since a much larger clone is one base off. The chain combines TRBV9 with TRBJ2-3; D might be TRBD2 (6 bases). The J call may be wrong; the DNA end is better matched by TRBJ2-7. This CDR3 spans 15 amino acids. Germline V CDR1 and CDR2: SGDLS, YYNGEE. This CDR3 reads CASSGGLGRRNEQYF. CDR3 nucleotides: TGTGCCAGCAGCGGGGGGTTGGGGAGGAGGAATGAGCAGTACTTC.

In its sample, this clonotype was seen many times. V gene TRBV6-2 or TRBV6-3 combines with J gene TRBJ2-3; D is perhaps TRBD2 (7 bases). V lost 5 bases and J lost 2, with 17 bases in between. Germline V gene data show CDR1 as MNHEY and CDR2 as SVGEGT. This CDR3 spans 16 amino acids. The CDR3 nucleotides are TGTGCCAGCAGTGAATTCGGGGGGCGGGCCACAGATACGCAGTATTTT. This sequence encodes CASSEFGGRATDTQYF.

This clonotype appeared many times. This chain links TRBV7-8 with TRBJ1-5; D may be TRBD1 (5 bases). Germline-derived CDR1 and CDR2 are SGHVS and FQNEAQ. The V end lost 5 bases, the J end lost 1 base, and 24 bases lay between the germline ends. There are 19 residues in the CDR3. The CDR3 sequence: CASSPRGAGDGWSNQPQHF. CDR3 nucleotides: TGTGCCAGCAGCCCGAGAGGGGCGGGGGATGGCTGGAGCAATCAGCCCCAGCATTTT.

The V call is TRBV7-3, the J call TRBJ2-2; D uncertain. CDR1 is SGHTA and CDR2 is FQGTGA in the germline V gene. Trimming took 3 bases from V and 7 from J, leaving 6 bases between them. The CDR3 covers 12 residues. The CDR3 here is CASSFDHGELFF. In DNA form, the CDR3 reads TGTGCCAGCAGCTTTGACCACGGGGAGCTGTTTTTT.

The chain links TRBV12-3 or TRBV12-4 to TRBJ2-7; TRBD1 or TRBD2 may be the D gene (5 bases each). This CDR3 is built from 16 residues. V was pared by 6 bases and J by 0 bases, with 18 bases between. CDR3 residues: CASRGDTRFLSYEQYF. The CDR3 nucleotides are TGTGCCAGCAGGGGGGATACCAGGTTTCTCTCCTACGAGCAGTACTTC.